Each of the 13 T cell receptor beta chains below was sequenced from the same sample in a study of cytomegalovirus exposure and HLA in healthy donors. PCR primers comprised 60 Vbeta and 13 Jbeta primers. Some clones are missing from TCRdb's copy, which holds only in-frame ones; the method was immunoSEQ multiplex PCR. The sample contains 110,000 or so clones, approximately 74% of which appear only once. Sequencing input: PBMCs. These receptors all stem from a woman aged 45-65 years in good health and CMV-seropositive.

This clone was found a few times. The gene calls are TRBV10-3 and TRBJ1-1, with D perhaps TRBD1 (5 bases). With 10 bases removed from V and 1 base from J, the gap between germline ends came to 13 bases. CDR3 length: 13 residues. The germline CDR1 and CDR2 sequences are ENHRY and SYGVKD. The CDR3: CATRRQQNTEAFF. The CDR3, as DNA: TGTGCCACCCGCCGACAGCAGAACACTGAAGCTTTCTTT.

This clone was counted once. The V and J genes are TRBV2 and TRBJ1-2; D is unresolved. With 2 bases removed from V and 5 bases from J, the gap between germline ends came to 9 bases. CDR3 length equals 13 residues. Germline CDR1 reads SNHLY; CDR2 reads FYNNEI. Here the CDR3 DNA reads TGTGCCAGCAGTGAAATCCCCGAGTATGGCTACACCTTC. Protein sequence: CASSEIPEYGYTF.

This chain joins TRBV28 and TRBJ1-2, with a tentative D call TRBD1 (6 bases). Trimming took off 5 bases at V and 7 bases at J, with 14 bases between the two ends. Germline lookup yields CDR1 MDHEN and CDR2 SYDVKM. CDR3 length: 13 amino acids. CDR3 residues: CASSQQGRGGYTF. For the CDR3, the DNA is TGTGCCAGCAGTCAACAGGGAAGGGGTGGCTACACCTTC.

The rearrangement joins TRBV28 to TRBJ2-1; TRBD2 aligns across 8 bases. Trimming at V came to 3 bases and at J to 5 bases, leaving 6 bases not matched to a gene. Germline V lookup: CDR1 MDHEN, CDR2 SYDVKM. This CDR3 region has 15 residues. CDR3 nucleotides: TGTGCCAGCAGTTTTGGCGGGAGGTTGGACAATGAGCAGTTCTTC. It translates to CASSFGGRLDNEQFF.

V usage is TRBV4-2 and J usage is TRBJ2-5, with 7 bases that match TRBD1. This CDR3 contains 15 residues. Germline-derived CDR1 and CDR2 are LGHNA and YNFKEQ. Trimming took 5 bases from V and 0 from J; bases not matched to a gene: 6. DNA for the CDR3: TGTGCCAGCAGCGCGCGGACAGGAGACCAAGAGACCCAGTACTTC. Translating gives CASSARTGDQETQYF.

The rearrangement uses TRBV19 and TRBJ2-2, with D possibly TRBD1 on 6 matching bases. V shed 5 bases and J shed 5 bases, with 12 bases lying between them. The CDR3 totals 14 residues. CDR1 is LNHDA, CDR2 SQIVND, per germline (reference sequence). The CDR3: CASSVKQGTGELFF. CDR3 in DNA: TGTGCCAGTAGTGTAAAACAGGGAACCGGGGAGCTGTTTTTT.

V and J are TRBV19 and TRBJ2-7, with D possibly TRBD1 on 6 matching bases. The CDR3 is made up of 14 amino acids. V was cut by 5 bases and J by 7 bases, with 18 bases left in between. The germline V gene encodes CDR1 LNHDA and CDR2 SQIVND (reference sequence). The chain's CDR3 is CASSYRDTNYEQYF. The CDR3, as DNA: TGTGCCAGTAGTTACCGGGACACAAACTATGAGCAGTACTTC.

The rearrangement links TRBV2 to TRBJ1-2; D is possibly TRBD1 (5 bases). V shed 1 base and J shed 8 bases, with 17 bases lying between them. CDR3 size: 15 residues. Germline values: CDR1 SNHLY, CDR2 FYNNEI. Here the CDR3 reads CASSEGGGGDGGYTF. The CDR3 DNA follows: TGTGCCAGCAGTGAAGGGGGCGGCGGGGATGGAGGCTACACCTTC.

This chain links TRBV11-2 with TRBJ1-1, with 9 bases identical to TRBD1. Germline-derived CDR1 and CDR2 are SGHAT and FQNNGV. The V segment lost 6 bases and the J segment 5 bases; nucleotides outside the gene matches: 10. CDR3 length: 15 amino acids. As DNA, the CDR3 is TGTGCCAGCAGGGAATACAGGGGGCGCAGAACTGAAGCTTTCTTT. It translates to CASREYRGRRTEAFF.

CDR3: CASGGAGGTEKLFF. Here the CDR3 DNA reads TGTGCCAGCGGGGGAGCAGGGGGAACTGAAAAACTGTTTTTT. The genes are TRBV6-1 and TRBJ1-4; 7 bases map to TRBD1. The V segment lost 8 bases and the J segment 7 bases; nucleotides outside the gene matches: 10. The CDR3 has 14 amino acids. Germline V CDR1 and CDR2: MNHNS, SASEGT.

Details on this clone: A junction boundary mismatches the germline segment, possibly from a read error. The sample carries other DNA sequences with the same CDR3. The J gene is TRBJ1-1, the V gene TRBV9, with 9 bases matching TRBD1. CDR1 and CDR2 from the germline V gene are SGDLS and YYNGEE. This CDR3 has 14 amino acids. CDR3: CASSAGQGFSEAFF. The DNA of the CDR3 is TGTGCCAGCAGCGCCGGACAGGGGTTCTCTGAAGCCTTCTTT.

The V gene is TRBV29-1, the J gene TRBJ1-2; TRBD1 matches at 7 bases. CDR3 size: 9 residues. J lost 13 bases, V lost 4 bases, and 3 bases had no gene match. Germline V gene sequence: CDR1 SQVTM, CDR2 ANQGSEA. CDR3 protein: CSVGDRTTF. The CDR3 bases are TGCAGCGTTGGGGACAGAACCACCTTC. Combining the CDR3 with reference TRBV29-1 and TRBJ1-2 gives the whole variable domain SAVISQKPSRDICQRGTSLTIQCQVDSQVTMMFWYRQQPGQSLTLIATANQGSEATYESGFVIDKFPISRPNLTFSTLTVSNMSPEDSSIYLCSVGDRTTFGSGTRLTVV.

The chain is built from TRBV12-5 and TRBJ1-1; possibly TRBD1 for D (6 bases). This CDR3 has 17 amino acids. Germline V lookup: CDR1 LGHNT, CDR2 FRNRAP. With 3 bases removed from V and 1 base from J, the gap between germline ends came to 18 bases. DNA for the CDR3: TGTGCTAGTGGTTTTCAGACCCACAGGGAGGGGAACACTGAAGCTTTCTTT. This codes for CASGFQTHREGNTEAFF.